The TCR beta chain under discussion was sequenced for a study of early T cells in non-severe SARS-CoV-2 infection. Researchers attached unique molecular identifiers to individual cDNA molecules. TCRdb reanalysed the 5' RACE reads using MiXCR and keeps one entry per CDR3 protein. The data hold about 33,000 distinct CDR3 sequences, with less than 5.5% observed a single time. Per germline, CDR1 MGHDK and CDR2 SYGVNS. The CDR3 is made up of 15 amino acids. With V trimmed by 0 bases and J by 8 bases, 4 bases remained unmatched. This clonotype was recorded at least ten times. The rearrangement uses TRBV25-1 and TRBJ1-6; 7 bases match TRBD1. This clonotype was obtained from an adult who was a healthcare worker with PCR-confirmed SARS-CoV-2 infection or an uninfected control (not recorded which). Sequencing used whole blood. The CDR3 DNA follows: TGTGCCAGCAGTGAATATGACAGGGAGCATTCACCCCTCCACTTT. Amino acid sequence: CASSEYDREHSPLHF. Together with reference TRBV25-1 and TRBJ1-6, the CDR3 gives the full variable domain: EADIYQTPRYLVIGTGKKITLECSQTMGHDKMYWYQQDPGMELHLIHYSYGVNSTEKGDLSSESTVSRIRTEHFPLTLESARPSHTSQYLCASSEYDREHSPLHFGNGTRLTVT.